Listed below are T cell receptor beta chains from one sample, sequenced in a study of T cell changes during pregnancy in multiple sclerosis. Profiled with immunoSEQ multiplex PCR; TCRdb holds only in-frame clones, not every one. The repertoire has some 41,000 clones, around 89% of them found once; the top ten carry more than 0.9%. The source material was CD4+ T cells from peripheral blood mononuclear cells, sampled after pregnancy. These receptors all come from a female donor with multiple sclerosis, enrolled in a pregnancy study. Both conserved end residues are part of each CDR3. The D gene is left open where the match is weak. The size of a clone is reported for some rows only, either as once, few or many, or as a class for expanded clones.

CDR3aa | CDR3nt | abundance | j_gene | v_gene | d_gene
CASRRTRLAKNIQYF | TGTGCCAGCAGACGGACACGACTAGCCAAAAACATTCAGTACTTC | NA | TRBJ2-4 | TRBV27 | NA
CASSLASTEYGYTF | TGTGCCAGCAGCTTGGCGTCTACAGAATATGGCTACACCTTC | NA | TRBJ1-2 | TRBV5-4 | NA
CASGLGGRGYEQFF | TGTGCTAGTGGTTTGGGCGGGAGGGGTTATGAGCAGTTCTTC | NA | TRBJ2-1 | TRBV12-5 | TRBD2
CASSMVGLAGVGTGELFF | TGTGCCAGTAGTATGGTGGGACTAGCGGGAGTAGGTACCGGGGAGCTGTTTTTT | NA | TRBJ2-2 | TRBV19 | TRBD2
CASSRQGRTEAFF | TGTGCCAGCAGTAGACAGGGGAGGACTGAAGCTTTCTTT | NA | TRBJ1-1 | TRBV5-8 | TRBD1
CASSRTGEETQTQYF | TGTGCCAGCAGTCGGACAGGGGAGGAGACGCAGACCCAGTACTTC | NA | TRBJ2-5 | TRBV6-6 | TRBD1
CASSRRQGVNTEAFF | TGTGCCAGCAGCCGACGACAGGGGGTGAACACTGAAGCTTTCTTT | NA | TRBJ1-1 | TRBV28 | TRBD1
CAISESGGNEKLFF | TGTGCCATCAGTGAGTCGGGGGGGAACGAAAAACTGTTTTTT | NA | TRBJ1-4 | TRBV10-3 | NA
CASNPSIRRGRARTDTQYF | TGCGCCAGCAACCCCTCGATTAGACGGGGGAGGGCCCGCACAGATACGCAGTATTTT | NA | TRBJ2-3 | TRBV10-2 | TRBD2
CASSSQKNTEAFF | TGTGCCAGTAGTTCCCAGAAGAACACTGAAGCTTTCTTT | once | TRBJ1-1 | TRBV19 | NA
CASSSPSEIKDEQYF | TGTGCCAGCAGTTCCCCGAGCGAGATTAAAGATGAGCAGTACTTC | NA | TRBJ2-7 | TRBV28 | NA
CASSLAGASLSRAFF | TGTGCCAGCAGCTTGGCGGGGGCCTCACTCTCACGAGCTTTCTTT | NA | TRBJ1-1 | TRBV7-2 | NA
CACSGESNQPQHF | TGTGCCTGTTCAGGGGAGAGCAATCAGCCCCAGCATTTT | NA | TRBJ1-5 | TRBV30 | NA
CASSLLQTDTQYF | TGTGCCAGCAGCTTATTACAAACAGATACGCAGTATTTT | NA | TRBJ2-3 | TRBV11-3 | NA
CASSPNRVGESYEQYF | TGCGCCAGCAGCCCTAACCGGGTAGGCGAATCCTACGAGCAGTACTTC | once | TRBJ2-7 | TRBV5-1 | NA
CASSGQGSGNTIYF | TGTGCCAGCAGTGGACAGGGATCCGGAAACACCATATATTTT | NA | TRBJ1-3 | TRBV2 | TRBD1
CASSVQGSSNYGYTF | TGTGCCAGCAGTGTTCAGGGGAGCTCTAACTATGGCTACACCTTC | NA | TRBJ1-2 | TRBV2 | NA
CASSQDIASGGLSGANVLTF | TGCGCCAGCAGCCAAGATATAGCTAGCGGGGGCCTCTCTGGGGCCAACGTCCTGACTTTC | NA | TRBJ2-6 | TRBV4-1 | TRBD2
CASSEGAGGYGYTF | TGTGCCAGCAGTGAAGGCGCAGGGGGCTATGGCTACACCTTC | NA | TRBJ1-2 | TRBV6-1 | TRBD1
CAISEGTSGGHRSSYNEQFF | TGTGCCATCAGTGAGGGGACTAGCGGGGGACACAGAAGCTCCTACAATGAGCAGTTCTTC | NA | TRBJ2-1 | TRBV10-3 | TRBD2
CAWSVQGNQPQHF | TGTGCCTGGAGTGTACAGGGCAATCAGCCCCAGCATTTT | few | TRBJ1-5 | TRBV30 | NA
CASSPEQGTSGAAGYTF | TGTGCCAGCAGCCCCGAACAGGGGACCTCGGGTGCGGCTGGCTACACCTTC | once | TRBJ1-2 | TRBV6-4 | TRBD1
CASSLGEWGGAFF | TGCGCCAGCAGCCTTGGAGAGTGGGGAGGGGCTTTCTTT | NA | TRBJ1-1 | TRBV5-1 | NA
CASTNRAYEQYF | TGTGCCAGCACCAACAGGGCCTACGAGCAGTACTTC | NA | TRBJ2-7 | TRBV2 | NA
CASSVHPDPRNYEQYF | TGTGCCAGCAGCGTACATCCTGACCCGAGGAACTACGAGCAGTACTTC | NA | TRBJ2-7 | TRBV9 | NA
CALGTGGLRGADTQYF | TGTGCCCTTGGGACAGGGGGCTTGCGGGGCGCAGATACGCAGTATTTT | NA | TRBJ2-3 | TRBV7-9 | TRBD1
CASSLGGQTIYGYTF | TGTGCCAGCAGTTTGGGCGGACAGACCATCTATGGCTACACCTTC | NA | TRBJ1-2 | TRBV28 | NA
CASGRDGNYEQYF | TGTGCCAGCGGGAGGGATGGAAACTACGAGCAGTACTTC | NA | TRBJ2-7 | TRBV27 | TRBD2
CASSLGTGKNTEAFF | TGTGCCAGCAGCTTAGGGACAGGGAAGAACACTGAAGCTTTCTTT | NA | TRBJ1-1 | TRBV13 | TRBD1
CASSEARSGVASGTNEQFF | TGTGCCAGCAGTGAAGCGCGGTCCGGGGTTGCTAGCGGGACCAATGAGCAGTTCTTC | NA | TRBJ2-1 | TRBV6-1 | TRBD2
CASSFGTGSSYNEQFF | TGTGCCAGCAGCTTCGGGACAGGGTCCTCCTACAATGAGCAGTTCTTC | once | TRBJ2-1 | TRBV5-6 | TRBD1
CASRLGTANYGYTF | TGTGCCAGCAGGTTGGGGACAGCGAACTATGGCTACACCTTC | NA | TRBJ1-2 | TRBV2 | TRBD1
CASSLSKTSYDYEQYF | TGTGCCAGCAGCTTATCCAAGACTAGCTATGACTACGAGCAGTACTTC | once | TRBJ2-7 | TRBV5-5 | TRBD2
CASTLARGDQPQHF | TGTGCCAGCACCCTGGCCAGGGGAGATCAGCCCCAGCATTTT | NA | TRBJ1-5 | TRBV7-2 | NA
CASSDGGISYNSPLHF | TGTGCCAGCAGTGATGGGGGGATCAGCTATAATTCACCCCTCCACTTT | few | TRBJ1-6 | TRBV25-1 | NA
CASSQTGVANEKLFF | TGCGCCAGCAGCCAAACAGGGGTGGCTAATGAAAAACTGTTTTTT | NA | TRBJ1-4 | TRBV4-3 | TRBD1
CASSTYGGITQYF | TGTGCCAGCAGCACGTACGGCGGTATAACGCAGTATTTT | NA | TRBJ2-3 | TRBV9 | NA
CASSRRSPDTQYF | TGTGCCAGCTCACGGCGGTCGCCCGATACGCAGTATTTT | NA | TRBJ2-3 | TRBV18 | NA
CASSLVAPGGYGYTF | TGTGCCAGCAGCTTGGTGGCACCAGGAGGTTACGGCTACACCTTC | NA | TRBJ1-2 | TRBV5-6 | NA
CASSLRDRHAYGYTF | TGTGCCAGCAGCCTCCGGGACAGGCATGCCTATGGCTACACCTTC | NA | TRBJ1-2 | TRBV28 | TRBD1
CASSLEAARGNTEAFF | TGTGCCAGCAGCTTAGAGGCGGCCAGAGGAAACACTGAAGCTTTCTTT | NA | TRBJ1-1 | TRBV7-2 | NA
CSVEMGQVRETQYF | TGCAGCGTTGAGATGGGACAGGTGAGGGAGACCCAGTACTTC | NA | TRBJ2-5 | TRBV29-1 | TRBD1
CASSFTSGRWTGELFF | TGTGCCAGCAGCTTCACTAGCGGGAGGTGGACCGGGGAGCTGTTTTTT | NA | TRBJ2-2 | TRBV11-2 | TRBD2
CASSDSKGLGLHEQFF | TGTGCCAGCAGTGACTCGAAGGGACTAGGTTTGCATGAGCAGTTCTTC | NA | TRBJ2-1 | TRBV6-4 | TRBD2
CASSSLYEQYF | TGCGCCAGCAGCTCTCTTTACGAGCAGTACTTC | NA | TRBJ2-7 | TRBV5-1 | NA
CATLKTGGRETQYF | TGTGCCACCCTTAAGACAGGGGGCCGAGAGACCCAGTACTTC | NA | TRBJ2-5 | TRBV25-1 | TRBD1
CASSVGPGSAEAFF | TGTGCCAGCAGCGTAGGTCCCGGGAGCGCTGAAGCTTTCTTT | NA | TRBJ1-1 | TRBV9 | NA
CASSTQGPQNTEAFF | TGTGCCAGTAGTACGCAGGGGCCCCAAAACACTGAAGCTTTCTTT | NA | TRBJ1-1 | TRBV19 | NA
CASRDRSYNEQFF | TGTGCCAGCCGTGATCGGTCCTACAATGAGCAGTTCTTC | NA | TRBJ2-1 | TRBV6-1 | NA
CASSPNRKETQYF | TGTGCCAGCAGCCCTAACAGGAAAGAGACCCAGTACTTC | NA | TRBJ2-5 | TRBV27 | NA
CASSLGGQGANYGYTF | TGCGCCAGCAGCTTGGGAGGCCAGGGGGCCAACTATGGCTACACCTTC | NA | TRBJ1-2 | TRBV5-1 | TRBD1
CASSQETGQGATGANVLTF | TGCGCCAGCAGCCAAGAAACGGGACAGGGGGCAACTGGGGCCAACGTCCTGACTTTC | NA | TRBJ2-6 | TRBV4-1 | TRBD1
CASSLGTSGRGETQYF | TGCGCCAGCAGCCTCGGGACTAGCGGGAGGGGAGAGACCCAGTACTTC | NA | TRBJ2-5 | TRBV5-1 | TRBD2
CASRGGEAREQFF | TGTGCCAGCAGGGGGGGTGAGGCGCGTGAGCAGTTCTTC | once | TRBJ2-1 | TRBV10-3 | NA
CASRGLAGVNEQFF | TGTGCCAGCAGAGGACTAGCGGGAGTTAATGAGCAGTTCTTC | NA | TRBJ2-1 | TRBV27 | TRBD2
CAATLGDSNQPQHF | TGTGCCGCTACCCTAGGGGATAGCAATCAGCCCCAGCATTTT | NA | TRBJ1-5 | TRBV30 | NA
CASSVGTTYEQYF | TGTGCCAGCAGCGTAGGGACTACCTACGAGCAGTACTTC | NA | TRBJ2-7 | TRBV9 | NA
CASSFSGSSPSYEQYF | TGTGCCAGCAGTTTTAGCGGGAGTTCACCGTCCTACGAGCAGTACTTC | NA | TRBJ2-7 | TRBV7-2 | TRBD2
CASRTPGSSYNEQFF | TGTGCCAGCAGGACGCCGGGGAGCTCCTACAATGAGCAGTTCTTC | NA | TRBJ2-1 | TRBV7-3 | NA